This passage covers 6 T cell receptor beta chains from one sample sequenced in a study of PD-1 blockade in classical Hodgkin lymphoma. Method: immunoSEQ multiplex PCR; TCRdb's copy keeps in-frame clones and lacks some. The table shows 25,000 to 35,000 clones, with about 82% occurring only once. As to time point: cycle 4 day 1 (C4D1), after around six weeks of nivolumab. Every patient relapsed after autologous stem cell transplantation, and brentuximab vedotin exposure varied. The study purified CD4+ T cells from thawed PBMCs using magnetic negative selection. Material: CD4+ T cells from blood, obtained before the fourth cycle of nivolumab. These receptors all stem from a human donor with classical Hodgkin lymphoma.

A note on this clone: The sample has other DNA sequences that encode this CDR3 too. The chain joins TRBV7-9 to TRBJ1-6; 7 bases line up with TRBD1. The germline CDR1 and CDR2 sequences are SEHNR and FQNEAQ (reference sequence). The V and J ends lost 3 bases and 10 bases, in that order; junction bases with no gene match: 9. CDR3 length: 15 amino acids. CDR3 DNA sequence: TGTGCCAGCAGCTTTGACAGGGCCTTATCGTCACCCCTCCACTTT. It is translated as CASSFDRALSSPLHF.

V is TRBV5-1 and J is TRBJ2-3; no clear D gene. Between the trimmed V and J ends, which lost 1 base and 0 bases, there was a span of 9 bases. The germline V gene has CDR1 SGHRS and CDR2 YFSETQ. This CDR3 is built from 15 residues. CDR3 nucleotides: TGCGCCAGCAGCTTGTTAGGGCTCAGCACAGATACGCAGTATTTT. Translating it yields CASSLLGLSTDTQYF.

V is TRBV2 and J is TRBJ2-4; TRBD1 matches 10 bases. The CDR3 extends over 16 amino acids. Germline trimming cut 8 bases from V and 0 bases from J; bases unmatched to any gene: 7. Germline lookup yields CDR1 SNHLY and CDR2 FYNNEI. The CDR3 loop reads CASSETGGAAKNIQYF. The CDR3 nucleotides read TGTGCCAGCTCTGAGACAGGGGGCGCAGCCAAAAACATTCAGTACTTC.

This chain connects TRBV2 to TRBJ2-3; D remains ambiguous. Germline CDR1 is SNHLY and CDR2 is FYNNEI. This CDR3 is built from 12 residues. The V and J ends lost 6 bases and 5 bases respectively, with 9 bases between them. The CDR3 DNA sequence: TGTGCCAGCAGCCCAACCCTAGATACGCAGTATTTT. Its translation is CASSPTLDTQYF.

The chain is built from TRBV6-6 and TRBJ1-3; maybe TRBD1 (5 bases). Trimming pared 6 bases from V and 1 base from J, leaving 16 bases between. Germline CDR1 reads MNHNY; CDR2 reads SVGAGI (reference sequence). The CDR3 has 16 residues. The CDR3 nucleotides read TGTGCCAGCAGCCCTTACCAAGGGGCTTCTGGAAACACCATATATTTT. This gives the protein CASSPYQGASGNTIYF.

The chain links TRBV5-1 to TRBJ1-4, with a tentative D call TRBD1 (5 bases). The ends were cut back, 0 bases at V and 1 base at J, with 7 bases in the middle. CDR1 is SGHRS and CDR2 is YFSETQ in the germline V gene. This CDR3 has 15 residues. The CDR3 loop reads CASSLGGETNEKLFF. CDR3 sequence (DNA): TGCGCCAGCAGCTTGGGAGGGGAAACTAATGAAAAACTGTTTTTT.